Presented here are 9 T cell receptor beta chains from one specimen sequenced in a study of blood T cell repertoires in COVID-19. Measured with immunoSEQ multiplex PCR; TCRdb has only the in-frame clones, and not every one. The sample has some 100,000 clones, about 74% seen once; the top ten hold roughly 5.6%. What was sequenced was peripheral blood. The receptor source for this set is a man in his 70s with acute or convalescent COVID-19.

The CDR3 region is CASSQGQGHTEAFF. The DNA for the CDR3 is TGTGCCAGCAGCCAGGGACAGGGGCACACTGAAGCTTTCTTT. The rearrangement links TRBV9 to TRBJ1-1; 10 bases are shared with TRBD1. CDR3 length: 14 amino acids. Germline lookup yields CDR1 SGDLS and CDR2 YYNGEE. Trimming at V came to 4 bases and at J to 3 bases, leaving 3 bases not matched to a gene.

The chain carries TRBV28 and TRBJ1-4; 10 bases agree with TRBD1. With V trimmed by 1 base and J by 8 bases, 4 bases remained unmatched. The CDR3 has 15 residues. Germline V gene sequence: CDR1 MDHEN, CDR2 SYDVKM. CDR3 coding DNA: TGTGCCAGCAGTTTATATGGACAGGGGGAAGAAAAACTGTTTTTT. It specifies CASSLYGQGEEKLFF.

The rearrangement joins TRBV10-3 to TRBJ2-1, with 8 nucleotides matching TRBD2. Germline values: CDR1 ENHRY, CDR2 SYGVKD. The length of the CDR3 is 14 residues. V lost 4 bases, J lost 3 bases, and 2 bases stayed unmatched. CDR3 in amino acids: CAISVSGSYNEQFF. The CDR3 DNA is TGTGCCATCAGTGTAAGCGGGAGCTACAATGAGCAGTTCTTC.

The CDR3 region is CASSLDRVNQPQHF. DNA of the CDR3: TGTGCCAGCAGCTTGGACAGGGTCAATCAGCCCCAGCATTTT. This chain connects TRBV7-9 to TRBJ1-5; TRBD1 aligns across 8 bases. This CDR3 is 14 amino acids long. V dropped 3 bases and J dropped 3; count of bases not matched to a gene: 1. In germline, CDR1 is SEHNR, CDR2 FQNEAQ (reference sequence).

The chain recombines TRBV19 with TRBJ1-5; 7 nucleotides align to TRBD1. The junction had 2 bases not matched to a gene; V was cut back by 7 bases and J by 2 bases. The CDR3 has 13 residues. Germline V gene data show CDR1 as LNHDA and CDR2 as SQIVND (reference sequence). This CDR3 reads CASKDRGNQPQHF. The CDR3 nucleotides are TGTGCCAGTAAAGACAGGGGCAATCAGCCCCAGCATTTT.

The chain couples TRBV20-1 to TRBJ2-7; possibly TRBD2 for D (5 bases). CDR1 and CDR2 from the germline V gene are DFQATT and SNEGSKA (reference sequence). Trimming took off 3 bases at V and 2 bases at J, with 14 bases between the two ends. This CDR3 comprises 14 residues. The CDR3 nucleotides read TGCAGTGCTAGTTCACAGCGGTCGACCTACGAGCAGTACTTC. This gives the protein CSASSQRSTYEQYF.

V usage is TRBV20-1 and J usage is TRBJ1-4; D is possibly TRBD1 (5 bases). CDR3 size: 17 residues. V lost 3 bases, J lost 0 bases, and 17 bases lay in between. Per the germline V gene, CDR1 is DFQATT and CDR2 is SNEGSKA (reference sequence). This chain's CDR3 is CSASQLEGHATNEKLFF. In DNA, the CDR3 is TGCAGTGCTAGTCAGTTGGAGGGGCATGCAACTAATGAAAAACTGTTTTTT.

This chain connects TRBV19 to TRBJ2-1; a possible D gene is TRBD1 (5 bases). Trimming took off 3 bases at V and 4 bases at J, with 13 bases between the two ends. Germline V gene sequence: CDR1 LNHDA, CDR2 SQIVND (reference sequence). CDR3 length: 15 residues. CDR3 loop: CASSISRDEYNEQFF. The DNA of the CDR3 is TGTGCCAGTAGTATCTCCAGGGATGAGTACAATGAGCAGTTCTTC.

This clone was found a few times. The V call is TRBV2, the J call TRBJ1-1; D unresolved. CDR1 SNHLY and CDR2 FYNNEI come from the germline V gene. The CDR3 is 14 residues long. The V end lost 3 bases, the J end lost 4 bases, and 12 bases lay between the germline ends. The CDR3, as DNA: TGTGCCAGCAGTGAGTCGGGTATCGGCACTGAAGCTTTCTTT. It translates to CASSESGIGTEAFF.